Listed below are T cell receptor beta chains from one sample, sequenced in a study of shared clonotypes between healthy human individuals. Assay used: immunoSEQ multiplex PCR; TCRdb lists only in-frame clones, some missing. The sample has around 700,000 clones; around 72% are singletons. Sequencing was carried out using memory CD4+ T cells sorted from blood. Receptors originate from a woman in her 30s in good health. The CDR3 runs from the conserved cysteine through the conserved F or W. D genes are given only for firm matches. Size is omitted from some rows. Given values are once, few, many or a class for expanded clones.

clone_size j_call v_call d_call cdr3_length cdr3_aa cdr3_nt
once TRBJ2-2 TRBV7-2 TRBD2 16 CASSLGSGMNTGELFF TGTGCCAGCAGCTTGGGTAGCGGGATGAACACCGGGGAGCTGTTTTTT
many TRBJ2-2 TRBV30 . 14 CAWSVPGSTGELFF TGTGCCTGGAGTGTACCAGGGTCCACCGGGGAGCTGTTTTTT
few TRBJ2-7 TRBV28 . 15 CATGSVILSSYEQYF TGTGCCACCGGGTCGGTGATTTTAAGCTCCTACGAGCAGTACTTC
. TRBJ2-3 TRBV14 . 15 CASSQRVSPRDTQYF TGTGCCAGCAGCCAGAGGGTTAGCCCCCGCGATACGCAGTATTTT
. TRBJ2-1 TRBV7-6 TRBD2 14 CASSSGTSVDEQFF TGTGCCAGCAGCTCAGGGACTAGTGTTGATGAGCAGTTCTTC
. TRBJ2-3 TRBV6-4 TRBD2 15 CASSDGAGGSDTQYF TGTGCCAGCAGTGACGGAGCGGGAGGCTCAGATACGCAGTATTTT
many TRBJ1-1 TRBV5-4 . 14 CASSQLAVNTEAFF TGTGCCAGCAGCCAGCTGGCAGTAAACACTGAAGCTTTCTTT
. TRBJ2-5 TRBV5-1 TRBD2 16 CASSRTSGRLGETQYF TGCGCCAGCAGCCGGACTAGCGGGAGGCTGGGCGAGACCCAGTACTTC
. TRBJ2-2 TRBV25-1 . 12 CASSRQAGELFF TGTGCCAGCAGTCGTCAGGCCGGGGAGCTGTTTTTT
. TRBJ2-7 TRBV2 . 12 CASSVRPGEQYF TGTGCCAGCAGTGTGAGGCCGGGCGAGCAGTACTTC
few TRBJ1-5 TRBV5-5 . 15 CASSLEPGSRQPQHF TGTGCCAGCAGCTTGGAGCCAGGGTCTCGGCAGCCCCAGCATTTT
. TRBJ2-6 TRBV29-1 . 16 CSVEDGRFSGANVLTF TGCAGCGTTGAAGATGGCAGGTTCTCTGGGGCCAACGTCCTGACTTTC
many TRBJ2-3 TRBV10-3 TRBD2 18 CAISGGTSGGGGADTQYF TGTGCCATCAGCGGAGGGACTAGCGGAGGAGGTGGGGCAGATACGCAGTATTTT
. TRBJ1-2 TRBV28 . 13 CASSLGALYGYTF TGTGCCAGCAGCCTGGGGGCCCTCTATGGCTACACCTTC
. TRBJ1-1 TRBV7-9 . 14 CASSEHKPNAEAFF TGTGCCAGCAGCGAGCACAAACCTAACGCTGAAGCTTTCTTT
. TRBJ1-2 TRBV6-1 . 14 CASSEWQGPYGYTF TGTGCCAGCAGTGAATGGCAGGGACCCTATGGCTACACCTTC
. TRBJ2-7 TRBV7-8 . 16 CASSPPRSELVYEQYF TGTGCCAGCAGCCCTCCGAGAAGTGAACTAGTTTACGAGCAGTACTTC
. TRBJ1-5 TRBV28 TRBD1 17 CASSLSGDRESYQPQHF TGTGCCAGCAGTTTATCGGGAGACAGGGAGTCTTATCAGCCCCAGCATTTT
. TRBJ2-6 TRBV6-5 TRBD1 15 CASKDRAPGANVLTF TGTGCCAGCAAGGACAGGGCCCCTGGGGCCAACGTCCTGACTTTC
. TRBJ2-3 TRBV5-6 . 17 CASSPTGTRLSTDTQYF TGTGCCAGCAGCCCTACCGGGACCCGCCTTAGCACAGATACGCAGTATTTT
. TRBJ2-3 TRBV28 TRBD2 15 CASSWPSGSTDTQYF TGTGCCAGCAGTTGGCCTAGCGGGAGTACAGATACGCAGTATTTT
. TRBJ2-7 TRBV4-1 TRBD2 16 CASSQRGGTSSYEQYF TGCGCCAGCAGCCAGAGGGGGGGGACTAGCTCCTACGAGCAGTACTTC
. TRBJ2-4 TRBV4-1 . 13 CASSQENKNIQYF TGCGCCAGCAGCCAAGAGAACAAAAACATTCAGTACTTC
. TRBJ2-1 TRBV25-1 . 12 CASISPGNEQFF TGTGCCAGCATCTCCCCCGGTAATGAGCAGTTCTTC
. TRBJ2-3 TRBV5-1 TRBD1 14 CASSWTGYADTQYF TGCGCCAGCAGCTGGACAGGGTATGCAGATACGCAGTATTTT
. TRBJ1-2 TRBV25-1 TRBD1 17 CASSESNPGQGAFGYTF TGTGCCAGCAGTGAATCAAACCCGGGACAGGGGGCTTTTGGCTACACCTTC
. TRBJ1-2 TRBV5-1 TRBD1 16 CASSSRGQGSSEGYTF TGCGCCAGCAGCTCCCGTGGACAGGGAAGTTCGGAAGGCTACACCTTC
. TRBJ2-5 TRBV28 . 13 CASSRHGGETQYF TGTGCCAGCAGTCGACACGGGGGAGAGACCCAGTACTTC
. TRBJ1-4 TRBV28 . 20 CASSPPTDWAPIATNEKLFF TGTGCCAGCAGTCCCCCGACAGACTGGGCACCCATTGCAACTAATGAAAAACTGTTTTTT
. TRBJ2-3 TRBV25-1 TRBD2 16 CASSEIEAGGKDTQYF TGTGCCAGCAGTGAAATAGAGGCGGGAGGGAAGGATACGCAGTATTTT
. TRBJ2-7 TRBV5-1 TRBD2 14 CASSPPTSPYEQYF TGCGCCAGCAGCCCACCGACTAGCCCCTACGAGCAGTACTTC
. TRBJ2-3 TRBV6-1 TRBD1 16 CASSVDRGRRTDTQYF TGTGCCAGCAGTGTAGACAGGGGGCGGCGCACAGATACGCAGTATTTT
. TRBJ1-2 TRBV2 TRBD1 12 CASSDRAYGYTF TGTGCCAGCTCGGACAGGGCCTATGGCTACACCTTC
once TRBJ2-3 TRBV28 . 16 CASSLLAGVPTDTQYF TGTGCCAGCAGTTTGTTGGCAGGGGTCCCCACAGATACGCAGTATTTT
. TRBJ1-1 TRBV5-1 TRBD1 15 CASSLVTGGNTEAFF TGCGCCAGCAGCTTGGTGACAGGGGGAAACACTGAAGCTTTCTTT
. TRBJ1-4 TRBV27 TRBD1 14 CASSPQDRNEKLFF TGTGCCAGCAGTCCACAGGACAGGAATGAAAAACTGTTTTTT
. TRBJ2-5 TRBV7-2 . 14 CASSLDIRWETQYF TGTGCCAGCAGTCTAGACATAAGGTGGGAGACCCAGTACTTC
. TRBJ2-2 TRBV4-1 TRBD1 17 CASQDTGTGGWGGELFF TGCGCCAGCCAAGATACCGGGACAGGGGGCTGGGGCGGGGAGCTGTTTTTT
. TRBJ1-3 TRBV25-1 TRBD1 14 CASSRTGTGNTIYF TGTGCCAGCAGTAGGACAGGGACTGGAAACACCATATATTTT
. TRBJ2-7 TRBV27 . 12 CASSIPGYEQYF TGTGCCAGCAGCATCCCGGGGTACGAGCAGTACTTC
. TRBJ2-1 TRBV15 . 13 CATSSRQGGGQFF TGTGCCACCAGCAGCCGACAGGGAGGGGGGCAGTTCTTC
. TRBJ1-2 TRBV2 TRBD1 15 CASSDKKRTGSGYTF TGTGCCAGCAGCGACAAAAAACGGACAGGGAGCGGCTACACCTTC
. TRBJ2-4 TRBV27 . 16 CASSSGPSWAKNIQYF TGTGCCAGCAGTTCGGGACCGTCCTGGGCCAAAAACATTCAGTACTTC
few TRBJ1-4 TRBV2 . 18 CASSSTGTGQVFNEKLFF TGTGCCAGCAGTAGCACCGGGACGGGACAAGTATTTAATGAAAAACTGTTTTTT
. TRBJ1-5 TRBV2 TRBD1 15 CASKSDRFSNQPQHF TGTGCCAGCAAGTCGGACAGGTTCAGCAATCAGCCCCAGCATTTT
. TRBJ2-3 TRBV29-1 . 15 CSVEGRGGRTDTQYF TGCAGCGTTGAAGGCCGGGGAGGTCGCACAGATACGCAGTATTTT
. TRBJ1-6 TRBV6-4 . 16 CASSALGLGANSPLHF TGTGCCAGCAGTGCTCTCGGTCTTGGAGCCAATTCACCCCTCCACTTT
. TRBJ1-1 TRBV5-1 . 13 CASSLGPGAEAFF TGCGCCAGCAGCTTGGGTCCCGGCGCTGAAGCTTTCTTT
. TRBJ2-7 TRBV5-5 . 12 CASSLEFYEQYF TGTGCCAGCAGCTTAGAGTTCTACGAGCAGTACTTC
few TRBJ2-2 TRBV19 . 15 CASRRITKAPGELFF TGTGCCAGTAGGAGGATAACCAAGGCTCCCGGGGAGCTGTTTTTT